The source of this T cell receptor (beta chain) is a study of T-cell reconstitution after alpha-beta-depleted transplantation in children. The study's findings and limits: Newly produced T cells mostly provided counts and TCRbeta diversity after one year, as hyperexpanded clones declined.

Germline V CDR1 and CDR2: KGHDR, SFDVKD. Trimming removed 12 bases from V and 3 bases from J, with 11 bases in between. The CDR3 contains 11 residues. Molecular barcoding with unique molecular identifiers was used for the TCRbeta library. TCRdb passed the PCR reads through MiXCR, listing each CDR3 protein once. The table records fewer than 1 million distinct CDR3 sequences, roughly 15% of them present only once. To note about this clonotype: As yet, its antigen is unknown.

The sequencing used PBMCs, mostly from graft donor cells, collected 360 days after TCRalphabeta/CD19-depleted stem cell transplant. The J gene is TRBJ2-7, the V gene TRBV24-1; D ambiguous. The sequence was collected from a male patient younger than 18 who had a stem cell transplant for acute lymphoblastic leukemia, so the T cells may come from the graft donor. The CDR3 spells CAAGSYYEQYF. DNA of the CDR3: TGTGCCGCCGGCAGCTACTACGAGCAGTACTTC.